The 25 T cell receptor beta chains reported below all come from one sample, sequenced in a study of blood T cell repertoires in COVID-19. Repertoires were generated with immunoSEQ multiplex PCR, while TCRdb's copy carries only in-frame clones and drops some. The sample lists some 200,000 clones, approximately 82% occurring once. Sequences were obtained from peripheral blood. The receptors were sampled from a human donor with acute or convalescent COVID-19. The donor label of this sample is uncertain.

V and J are TRBV19 and TRBJ2-3, with a weak D call TRBD2 (5 bases). CDR1 LNHDA and CDR2 SQIVND come from the germline V gene (reference sequence). This CDR3 comprises 17 residues. V shed 2 bases and J shed 1 base, with 16 bases lying between them. The CDR3 DNA reads as TGTGCCAGTAGTATACAAAGTTGGGGAGAGGGCACAGATACGCAGTATTTT. This codes for CASSIQSWGEGTDTQYF.

The rearrangement joins TRBV7-6 to TRBJ2-5, with 10 bases identical to TRBD2. The CDR3 spans 14 residues. V shed 5 bases and J 3 bases; nucleotides not matched to a gene: 3. The germline V gene encodes CDR1 SGHVS and CDR2 FNYEAQ. CDR3 loop: CASSPGLAKETQYF. Here the CDR3 DNA reads TGTGCCAGCAGCCCGGGACTAGCGAAAGAGACCCAGTACTTC.

The chain links TRBV12-3 or TRBV12-4 to TRBJ1-5; unclear D gene. CDR3 length: 13 residues. Trimming removed 1 base from V and 8 bases from J, with 9 bases in between. CDR3 residues: CASSLGAMKPQHF. The CDR3 bases are TGTGCCAGCAGTTTAGGGGCTATGAAGCCCCAGCATTTT.

This clone was recorded once. The genes are TRBV12-3 or TRBV12-4 and TRBJ2-7; D perhaps matches TRBD2 (6 bases). Between the trimmed V and J ends, which lost 4 bases and 6 bases, there was a span of 10 bases. The CDR3 contains 12 residues. CDR3 nucleotide sequence: TGTGCCAGCAGTTCGGGACTTCGCGAGCAGTACTTC. Translating gives CASSSGLREQYF.

This chain joins TRBV24-1 and TRBJ1-5, with D tentatively TRBD1 (6 bases). The germline V and J ends were trimmed by 5 bases and 3 bases, with 28 bases remaining between them. Germline V CDR1 and CDR2: KGHDR, SFDVKD. This CDR3 has 20 amino acids. In DNA, the CDR3 is TGTGCCACCAGTGTTCCCTGGGGGGGGGAACAGGGATATGACAATCAGCCCCAGCATTTT. It is translated as CATSVPWGGEQGYDNQPQHF.

This sequence joins TRBV7-2 and TRBJ2-5; 7 positions match TRBD1. V lost 1 base to trimming and J lost 4 bases; unmatched junction nucleotides: 9. This CDR3 contains 16 residues. The germline CDR1 and CDR2 sequences are SGHTA and FQGNSA. CDR3 in DNA: TGTGCCAGCAGCTTAGGCGCAGGGGGTAGGGGAGAGACCCAGTACTTC. This codes for CASSLGAGGRGETQYF.

The chain couples TRBV9 to TRBJ2-3; TRBD2 is a possible D gene (5 bases). CDR3 length: 14 amino acids. The V and J ends lost 4 bases and 3 bases respectively, with 12 bases between them. Germline CDR1 SGDLS, CDR2 YYNGEE. The CDR3 coding sequence is TGTGCCAGCAGCTCCCTGACTACTACAGATACGCAGTATTTT. Translation: CASSSLTTTDTQYF. Full variable domain (outside the CDR3, taken from reference TRBV9 and TRBJ2-3): DSGVTQTPKHLITATGQRVTLRCSPRSGDLSVYWYQQSLDQGLQFLIQYYNGEERAKGNILERFSAQQFPDLHSELNLSSLELGDSALYFCASSSLTTTDTQYFGPGTRLTVL.

The DNA of the CDR3 is TGTGCCAGCAGCGCTGGACAGGGTCGTGGCTACACCTTC. Translation gives CASSAGQGRGYTF. V is TRBV5-5 and J is TRBJ1-2; 8 bases align to TRBD1. This CDR3 is 13 amino acids long. CDR1 is SGHKS and CDR2 is YYEKEE in the germline V gene (reference sequence). Trimming at V came to 4 bases and at J to 7 bases, leaving 6 bases not matched to a gene.

V and J are TRBV2 and TRBJ1-1, with 7 bases that match TRBD1. From germline, CDR1 is SNHLY and CDR2 FYNNEI. Trimming removed 6 bases from V and 3 bases from J; junction bases left unmatched: 7. This CDR3 comprises 14 residues. The CDR3 loop reads CASRLTGSYTEAFF. The CDR3 nucleotides are TGTGCCAGCAGGTTGACAGGGTCCTACACTGAAGCTTTCTTT.

V and J are TRBV6-5 and TRBJ1-2; D remains ambiguous. CDR1 and CDR2 (germline): MNHEY, SVGAGI. V was trimmed by 6 bases and J by 4 bases, leaving 15 bases between them. This CDR3 has 14 amino acids. The CDR3 region has the DNA TGTGCCAGCAGATTCGGCTCTTCAGGCTATGGCTACACCTTC. Residues: CASRFGSSGYGYTF.

V usage is TRBV3-1 (or the pseudogene TRBV3-2) and J usage is TRBJ2-7, with D perhaps matching TRBD2 (6 bases). Germline V gene data show CDR1 as LGHDT and CDR2 as YNNKEL (reference sequence). The CDR3 length is 14 residues. The V end was cut by 4 bases, the J end by 5 bases, with 15 bases between. CDR3 loop: CASSLHGVADEQYF. The CDR3 nucleotides are TGTGCCAGCAGCCTTCACGGGGTAGCGGACGAGCAGTACTTC.

The rearrangement joins TRBV7-9 to TRBJ2-1; TRBD2 matches 13 bases. Germline CDR1 SEHNR, CDR2 FQNEAQ (reference sequence). This CDR3 comprises 16 residues. V was clipped by 1 base and J by 9 bases; unmatched bases: 6. The CDR3 DNA reads TGTGCCAGCAGCTTAGGGACTAGCGGGAGACCGGGTGAGCAGTTCTTC. Residues: CASSLGTSGRPGEQFF.

The rearrangement links TRBV24-1 to TRBJ2-2, with 9 bases identical to TRBD1. The CDR3 length is 17 residues. CDR1 and CDR2 from the germline V gene are KGHDR and SFDVKD. The V gene end was trimmed by 3 bases and the J gene end by 5 bases; junction bases not matched to a gene: 9. CDR3 protein: CATSDQSGTGRTGELFF. The DNA for the CDR3 is TGTGCCACCAGTGATCAATCCGGGACAGGGAGGACCGGGGAGCTGTTTTTT.

The chain recombines TRBV12-5 with TRBJ1-6; D uncertain. CDR1 is LGHNT and CDR2 is FRNRAP in the germline V gene. V was clipped by 0 bases and J by 7 bases, with 16 bases between them. The CDR3 length is 17 residues. CDR3 nucleotide sequence: TGTGCTAGTGGTTTGGTTAACCGGGCCCGGGGAAATTCACCCCTCCACTTT. The encoded protein is CASGLVNRARGNSPLHF.

The chain carries TRBV11-2 and TRBJ2-3; the D gene is possibly TRBD1 (6 bases). V was pared by 0 bases and J by 4 bases, with 26 bases between. Looked up from germline, CDR1 is SGHAT and CDR2 is FQNNGV. The CDR3 runs 20 residues. CDR3 sequence reads: CASSLERGIRGTLAADTQYF. In DNA, the CDR3 is TGTGCCAGCAGCTTAGAGAGGGGGATTAGAGGGACCCTTGCCGCAGATACGCAGTATTTT. Complete variable domain (other parts from reference TRBV11-2 and TRBJ2-3): EAGVAQSPRYKIIEKRQSVAFWCNPISGHATLYWYQQILGQGPKLLIQFQNNGVVDDSQLPKDRFSAERLKGVDSTLKIQPAKLEDSAVYLCASSLERGIRGTLAADTQYFGPGTRLTVL.

The CDR3 sequence is CATSDTAAKRSTGELFF. CDR3 bases: TGTGCCACCAGTGATACGGCAGCTAAGAGGTCCACCGGGGAGCTGTTTTTT. This chain links TRBV24-1 with TRBJ2-2; no clear D. The CDR3 has 17 amino acids. The ends were cut back, 3 bases at V and 4 bases at J, with 17 bases in the middle. Germline CDR1 KGHDR, CDR2 SFDVKD.

The V call is TRBV9, the J call TRBJ1-2; D is undetermined. CDR1 is SGDLS and CDR2 is YYNGEE in the germline V gene. Trimming stripped 0 bases from V and 4 bases from J, with 13 bases between. The CDR3 is 15 residues long. CDR3 sequence (DNA): TGTGCCAGCAGCGTAGCTCAGGACGGGATCTATGGCTACACCTTC. It is translated as CASSVAQDGIYGYTF.

This clone came up once. The chain employs TRBV9 and TRBJ1-2; maybe TRBD1 (6 bases). Germline V lookup: CDR1 SGDLS, CDR2 YYNGEE. CDR3 length: 16 residues. The V end lost 4 bases, the J end lost 1 base, and 17 bases lay between the germline ends. The CDR3, as DNA: TGTGCCAGCAGCACCTCGCAGGGGCGAAATAACTATGGCTACACCTTC. Amino acid sequence: CASSTSQGRNNYGYTF.

V gene TRBV10-1 combines with J gene TRBJ2-6; D possibly corresponds to TRBD2 (6 bases). Per the germline V gene, CDR1 is WNHNN and CDR2 is SYGVQD (reference sequence). The CDR3 sequence is 18 residues long. Trimming cost V 2 bases and J 0 bases, with 14 bases left between them. CDR3 protein: CASSEPPGLPSGANVLTF. In DNA, the CDR3 is TGCGCCAGCAGTGAGCCCCCGGGACTCCCCTCTGGGGCCAACGTCCTGACTTTC.

This clone was seen once. The rearrangement links TRBV5-4 to TRBJ2-7; D not certain. The CDR3 length is 13 residues. V was trimmed by 6 bases and J by 6 bases, leaving 16 bases between them. In germline, CDR1 is SGHNT, CDR2 YYREEE (reference sequence). CDR3 protein: CASNRDPGFEQYF. CDR3 sequence (DNA): TGTGCCAGCAATCGAGACCCCGGGTTCGAGCAGTACTTC. Using reference TRBV5-4 and TRBJ2-7 for the parts outside the CDR3, the full variable domain is ETGVTQSPTHLIKTRGQQVTLRCSSQSGHNTVSWYQQALGQGPQFIFQYYREEENGRGNFPPRFSGLQFPNYSSELNVNALELDDSALYLCASNRDPGFEQYFGPGTRLTVT.

In its sample, this clone was seen once. The V call is TRBV14, the J call TRBJ2-1; weak D call: TRBD2 (6 bases). The length of the CDR3 is 16 residues. The V end lost 1 base, the J end lost 2 bases, and 12 bases lay between the germline ends. Germline V gene sequence: CDR1 SGHDN, CDR2 FVKESK. The CDR3 coding sequence is TGTGCCAGCAGCCAAGTAGGCGGGGTGGCCTACAATGAGCAGTTCTTC. Its protein is CASSQVGGVAYNEQFF.

The V and J genes are TRBV7-2 and TRBJ1-2; D remains ambiguous. V gave up 1 base and J gave up 4 bases, with 10 bases separating them. The CDR3 runs to 14 residues. Germline CDR1 SGHTA, CDR2 FQGNSA. The CDR3 region has the DNA TGTGCCAGCAGCTTAGATGAGGGTATCTATGGCTACACCTTC. It specifies CASSLDEGIYGYTF.

This chain links TRBV30 with TRBJ2-1, with 10 bases identical to TRBD1. From germline, CDR1 is GTSNPN and CDR2 SVGIG (reference sequence). This CDR3 spans 14 amino acids. The trim removed 5 bases at V and 5 bases at J, leaving 6 bases unmatched. The CDR3 nucleotides are TGTGCCTGGGAGCGGGACAGGGGTCACAATGAGCAGTTCTTC. Protein: CAWERDRGHNEQFF. Using reference TRBV30 and TRBJ2-1 for the parts outside the CDR3, the full variable domain is SQTIHQWPATLVQPVGSPLSLECTVEGTSNPNLYWYRQAAGRGLQLLFYSVGIGQISSEVPQNLSASRPQDRQFILSSKKLLLSDSGFYLCAWERDRGHNEQFFGPGTRLTVL.

The V and J genes are TRBV28 and TRBJ1-4, with TRBD1 as a possible D gene (6 bases). Germline CDR1 is MDHEN and CDR2 is SYDVKM. V was trimmed by 4 bases and J by 8 bases, leaving 17 bases between them. This CDR3 is built from 15 residues. The chain's CDR3 is CASSSSGDQGEKLFF. The CDR3 DNA reads as TGTGCCAGCAGTTCGTCAGGGGACCAGGGAGAAAAACTGTTTTTT. Based on the CDR3 plus reference TRBV28 and TRBJ1-4, the full variable domain is DVKVTQSSRYLVKRTGEKVFLECVQDMDHENMFWYRQDPGLGLRLIYFSYDVKMKEKGDIPEGYSVSREKKERFSLILESASTNQTSMYLCASSSSGDQGEKLFFGSGTQLSVL.

This chain links TRBV3-1 (or the pseudogene TRBV3-2) with TRBJ1-1; D is unclear. The germline CDR1 and CDR2 sequences are LGHDT and YNNKEL (reference sequence). This CDR3 has 17 amino acids. Trimming pared 0 bases from V and 1 base from J, leaving 15 bases between. CDR3 DNA: TGTGCCAGCAGCCAAGACGGGAGTAGACCCTCGAACACTGAAGCTTTCTTT. Translation gives CASSQDGSRPSNTEAFF.